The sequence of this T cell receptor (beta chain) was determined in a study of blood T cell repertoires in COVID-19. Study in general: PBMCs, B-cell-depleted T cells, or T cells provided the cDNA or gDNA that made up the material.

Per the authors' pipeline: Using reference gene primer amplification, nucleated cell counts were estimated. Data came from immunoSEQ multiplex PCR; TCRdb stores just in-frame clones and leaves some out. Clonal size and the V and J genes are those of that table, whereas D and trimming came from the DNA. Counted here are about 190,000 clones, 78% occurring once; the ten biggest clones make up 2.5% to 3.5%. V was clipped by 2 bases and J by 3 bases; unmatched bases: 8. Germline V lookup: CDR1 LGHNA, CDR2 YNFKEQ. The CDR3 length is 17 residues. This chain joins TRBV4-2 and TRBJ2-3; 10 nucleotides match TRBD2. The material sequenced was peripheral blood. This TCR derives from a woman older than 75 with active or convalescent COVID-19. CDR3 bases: TGTGCCAGCAGCCAATTGAGCGGGGGGGCCTGGACAGATACGCAGTATTTT. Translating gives CASSQLSGGAWTDTQYF.